These 9 T cell receptor beta chains originate from one sample sequenced in a study of OX40 agonist ivuxolimab in advanced cancers. Here immunoSEQ multiplex PCR was the method, and the copy in TCRdb shows in-frame clones only, minus some. The table includes 77,000 or so clones, roughly 91% detected once. Sequencing was performed on CD4+ or CD8+ T cells sorted from blood, taken in a trial of the OX40 agonist ivuxolimab. The source is an adult with an advanced solid tumor such as melanoma, head and neck, liver or kidney cancer.

The rearrangement joins TRBV7-2 to TRBJ2-3; 8 positions agree with TRBD2. The CDR3 sequence is 16 residues long. CDR1 SGHTA and CDR2 FQGNSA come from the germline V gene. V shed 5 bases and J 3 bases; nucleotides not matched to a gene: 10. The CDR3 DNA reads TGTGCCAGCAGCCCCCCAATGGCGGGGGGTACAGATACGCAGTATTTT. This gives the protein CASSPPMAGGTDTQYF.

Note on this clone: Other nucleotide sequences in the sample specify the same CDR3. The chain couples TRBV9 to TRBJ2-3; D not resolved. The V end lost 0 bases, the J end lost 1 base, and 0 bases lay between the germline ends. Germline lookup yields CDR1 SGDLS and CDR2 YYNGEE. This CDR3 is 12 amino acids long. CDR3 nucleotide sequence: TGTGCCAGCAGCGTAGGCACAGATACGCAGTATTTT. Its translation: CASSVGTDTQYF. Based on the CDR3 plus reference TRBV9 and TRBJ2-3, the full variable domain is DSGVTQTPKHLITATGQRVTLRCSPRSGDLSVYWYQQSLDQGLQFLIQYYNGEERAKGNILERFSAQQFPDLHSELNLSSLELGDSALYFCASSVGTDTQYFGPGTRLTVL.

The chain is built from TRBV19 and TRBJ2-2; 7 nucleotides line up with TRBD2. The CDR3 spans 14 residues. The J segment lost 3 bases and the V segment lost 10 bases, leaving 8 bases of the junction unmatched. Germline V CDR1 and CDR2: LNHDA, SQIVND (reference sequence). CDR3 amino acids: CATRSGTHTGELFF. For the CDR3, the DNA is TGTGCCACCCGGAGCGGGACCCACACCGGGGAGCTGTTTTTT.

The chain combines TRBV7-6 with TRBJ1-1; TRBD1 is a possible D gene (6 bases). The germline V and J ends were trimmed by 1 base and 0 bases, with 15 bases remaining between them. The CDR3 consists of 17 residues. The germline CDR1 and CDR2 sequences are SGHVS and FNYEAQ. CDR3 residues: CASSLVGTGAMNTEAFF. The CDR3 nucleotides read TGTGCCAGCAGCTTAGTAGGGACGGGGGCTATGAACACTGAAGCTTTCTTT.

Comment on this clone: Within the sample, other DNA sequences also encode this same CDR3. V is TRBV5-1 and J is TRBJ2-3; D uncertain. There are 14 residues in the CDR3. The V end was cut by 4 bases, the J end by 0 bases, with 9 bases between. CDR1 is SGHRS, CDR2 YFSETQ, per germline. The DNA for the CDR3 is TGCGCCAGCAGCGACCCCACCAGCACAGATACGCAGTATTTT. Translated: CASSDPTSTDTQYF.

This rearrangement joins TRBV7-2 to TRBJ1-2; tentatively, D is TRBD1 (6 bases). This CDR3 has 14 amino acids. Trimming removed 0 bases at V and 8 bases at J, with 13 bases between. Germline CDR1 is SGHTA and CDR2 is FQGNSA. This CDR3 reads CASSLADTGFGYTF. In nucleotides, the CDR3 is TGTGCCAGCAGCTTAGCCGATACAGGGTTCGGCTACACCTTC.

J is TRBJ2-7 and V is TRBV5-4; 12 bases agree with TRBD2. Germline V gene lookup returns CDR1 SGHNT and CDR2 YYREEE (reference sequence). After removal of 4 bases from V and 0 bases from J, the junction contained 5 bases not matched to a gene. This CDR3 has 16 amino acids. DNA for the CDR3: TGTGCCAGCAGCAGCGGACTAGCGGGGAGCTCCTACGAGCAGTACTTC. It specifies CASSSGLAGSSYEQYF.

The rearrangement joins TRBV6-1 to TRBJ2-7; 7 bases fit TRBD2. The CDR3 sequence is 12 residues long. Per the germline V gene, CDR1 is MNHNS and CDR2 is SASEGT. V shed 4 bases, J shed 6 bases, and the junction held 3 bases outside the gene matches. DNA of the CDR3: TGTGCCAGCAGTGGACTAGCATCCGAGCAGTACTTC. It codes for CASSGLASEQYF.

J is TRBJ2-3 and V is TRBV11-2; D perhaps matches TRBD2 (5 bases). The CDR3 length is 13 residues. Germline V CDR1 and CDR2: SGHAT, FQNNGV. Deletions cut 7 bases from V and 5 bases from J, with 13 bases between. The CDR3 protein is CASNLLGGDTQYF. In DNA, the CDR3 is TGTGCCAGCAACCTACTCGGAGGAGATACGCAGTATTTT.